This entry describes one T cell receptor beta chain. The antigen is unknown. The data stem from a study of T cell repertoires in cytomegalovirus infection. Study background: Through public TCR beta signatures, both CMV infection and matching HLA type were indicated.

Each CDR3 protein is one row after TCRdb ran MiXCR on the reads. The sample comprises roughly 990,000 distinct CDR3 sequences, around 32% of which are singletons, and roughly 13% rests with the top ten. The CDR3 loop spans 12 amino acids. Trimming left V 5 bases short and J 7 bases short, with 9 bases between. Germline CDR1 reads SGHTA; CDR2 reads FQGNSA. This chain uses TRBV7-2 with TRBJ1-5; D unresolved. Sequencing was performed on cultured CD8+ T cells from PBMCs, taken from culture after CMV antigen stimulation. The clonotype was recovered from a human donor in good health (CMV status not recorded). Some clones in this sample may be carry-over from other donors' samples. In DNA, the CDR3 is TGTGCCAGCAGCCCCTGGAGACAGCCCCAGCATTTT. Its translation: CASSPWRQPQHF.